This T cell receptor beta chain stems from a study of blood T cell repertoires in COVID-19. The repertoire was sequenced with immunoSEQ multiplex PCR; TCRdb's copy has only in-frame clones and lacks some. The sample holds roughly 210,000 clones, around four fifths seen once. V lost 6 bases, J lost 5 bases, and 7 bases stayed unmatched. The CDR3 runs 14 residues. Germline CDR1 reads LGHDT; CDR2 reads YNNKEL (reference sequence). Sequenced material: peripheral blood. This clonotype was sampled from an elderly woman with COVID-19, enrolled during active disease. V and J are TRBV3-1 (or the pseudogene TRBV3-2) and TRBJ2-3; 8 bases fit TRBD2. DNA of the CDR3: TGTGCCAGCAGAAAAAGCGGGGGCGAAGATACGCAGTATTTT. Translation: CASRKSGGEDTQYF.